Sequencing of this T cell receptor (beta chain) was carried out in a study of identical twins' blood T cells. Study context: Approximately 50 million reads covered about six alpha-chain and about six beta-chain libraries. Findings of the study overall: Twins shared more top CDR3 clonotypes than unrelated donors did.

Each TCR cDNA library carried sample-specific barcodes on both ends. MiXCR, applied by TCRdb to the 5' RACE reads, yields one record per CDR3 protein. The data show 300,000 to 450,000 distinct CDR3 sequences, with roughly 27% seen just once and 5.5% to 7% held by the top ten. Regarding this clonotype: Its cognate antigen is unknown.

The CDR3 runs 13 residues. From germline, CDR1 is MNHEY and CDR2 SVGEGT. The V end lost 1 base, the J end lost 5 bases, and 6 bases lay between the germline ends. The chain couples TRBV6-2 or TRBV6-3 to TRBJ2-1; D not resolved. This TCR was recovered from a woman between 18 and 50 years old in good health. Sequenced material: PBMCs. DNA for the CDR3: TGTGCCAGCAGTTACTTCCTAAACAATGAGCAGTTCTTC. Translation: CASSYFLNNEQFF.